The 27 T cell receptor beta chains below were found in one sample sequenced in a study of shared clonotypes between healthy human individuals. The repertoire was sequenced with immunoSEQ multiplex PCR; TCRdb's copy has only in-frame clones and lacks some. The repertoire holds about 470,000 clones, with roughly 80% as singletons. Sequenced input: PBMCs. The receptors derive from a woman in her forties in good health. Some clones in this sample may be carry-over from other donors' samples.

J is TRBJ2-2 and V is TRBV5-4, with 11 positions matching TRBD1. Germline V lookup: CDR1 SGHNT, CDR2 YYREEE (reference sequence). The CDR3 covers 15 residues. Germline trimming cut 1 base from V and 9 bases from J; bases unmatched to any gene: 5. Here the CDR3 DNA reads TGTGCCAGCAGCTTGTCGGGGACAGGGGGACGGGAGCTGTTTTTT. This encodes CASSLSGTGGRELFF.

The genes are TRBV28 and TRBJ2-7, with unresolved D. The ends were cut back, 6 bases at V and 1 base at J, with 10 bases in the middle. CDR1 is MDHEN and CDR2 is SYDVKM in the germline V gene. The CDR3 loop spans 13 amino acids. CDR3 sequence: CASSTVGSYEQYF. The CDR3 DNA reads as TGTGCCAGCAGCACGGTGGGGTCCTACGAGCAGTACTTC.

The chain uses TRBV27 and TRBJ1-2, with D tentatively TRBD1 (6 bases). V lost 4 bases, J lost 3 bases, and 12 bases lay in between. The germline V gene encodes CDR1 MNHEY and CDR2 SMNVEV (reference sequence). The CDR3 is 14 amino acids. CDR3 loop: CASSSGAQYYGYTF. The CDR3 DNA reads TGTGCCAGCAGTTCGGGGGCCCAATACTATGGCTACACCTTC.

This CDR3 is CASSIPPGEQYF. CDR3 in DNA: TGTGCCAGTAGTATCCCCCCGGGGGAGCAGTACTTC. The V and J genes are TRBV19 and TRBJ2-7; perhaps TRBD2 as D (5 bases). The ends were cut back, 3 bases at V and 7 bases at J, with 10 bases in the middle. CDR3 length: 12 amino acids. CDR1 is LNHDA, CDR2 SQIVND, per germline (reference sequence).

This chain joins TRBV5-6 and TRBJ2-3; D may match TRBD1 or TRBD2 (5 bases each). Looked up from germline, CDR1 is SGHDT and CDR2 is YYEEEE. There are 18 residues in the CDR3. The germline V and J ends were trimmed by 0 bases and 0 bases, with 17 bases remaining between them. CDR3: CASSLGLRGDPSTDTQYF. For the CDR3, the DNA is TGTGCCAGCAGCTTGGGATTGAGGGGTGATCCTAGCACAGATACGCAGTATTTT.

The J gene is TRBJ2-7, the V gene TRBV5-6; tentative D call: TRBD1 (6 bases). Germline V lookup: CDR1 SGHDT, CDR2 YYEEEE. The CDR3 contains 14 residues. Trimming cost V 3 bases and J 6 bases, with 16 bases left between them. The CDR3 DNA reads TGTGCCAGCAGCTGGGGGCGAGTGCCTGGCGAGCAGTACTTC. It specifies CASSWGRVPGEQYF.

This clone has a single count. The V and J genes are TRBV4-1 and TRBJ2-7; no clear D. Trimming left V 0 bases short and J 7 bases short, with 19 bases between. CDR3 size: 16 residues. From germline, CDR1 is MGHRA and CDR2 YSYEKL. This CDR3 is CASSQEPPVVGGEQYF. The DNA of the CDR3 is TGCGCCAGCAGCCAAGAACCCCCGGTGGTAGGCGGAGAGCAGTACTTC.

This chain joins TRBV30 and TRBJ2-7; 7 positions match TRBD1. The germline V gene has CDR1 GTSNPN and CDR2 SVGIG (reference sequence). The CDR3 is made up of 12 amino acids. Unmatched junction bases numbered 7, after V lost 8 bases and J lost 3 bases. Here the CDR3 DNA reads TGTGCCGGCCGGGACAGCCGCTACGAGCAGTACTTC. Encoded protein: CAGRDSRYEQYF.

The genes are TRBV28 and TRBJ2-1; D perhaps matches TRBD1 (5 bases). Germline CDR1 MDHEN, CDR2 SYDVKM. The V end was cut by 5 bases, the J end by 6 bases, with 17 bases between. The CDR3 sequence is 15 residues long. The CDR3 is CASSPDMTVGNEQFF. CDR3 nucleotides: TGTGCCAGCAGTCCGGACATGACAGTTGGCAATGAGCAGTTCTTC.

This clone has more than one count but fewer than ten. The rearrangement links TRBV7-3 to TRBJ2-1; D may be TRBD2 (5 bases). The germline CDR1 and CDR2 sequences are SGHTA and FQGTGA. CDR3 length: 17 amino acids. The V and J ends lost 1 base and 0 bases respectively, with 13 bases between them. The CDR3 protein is CASSLKYDGNSYNEQFF. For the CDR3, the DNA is TGTGCCAGCAGCTTAAAGTACGACGGGAACTCCTACAATGAGCAGTTCTTC.

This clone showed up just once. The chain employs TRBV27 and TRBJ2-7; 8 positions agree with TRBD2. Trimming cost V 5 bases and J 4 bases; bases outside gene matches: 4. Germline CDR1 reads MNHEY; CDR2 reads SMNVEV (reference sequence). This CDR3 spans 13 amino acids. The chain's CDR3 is CASSQSGSYEQYF. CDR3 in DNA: TGTGCCAGCAGTCAAAGCGGGAGTTACGAGCAGTACTTC.

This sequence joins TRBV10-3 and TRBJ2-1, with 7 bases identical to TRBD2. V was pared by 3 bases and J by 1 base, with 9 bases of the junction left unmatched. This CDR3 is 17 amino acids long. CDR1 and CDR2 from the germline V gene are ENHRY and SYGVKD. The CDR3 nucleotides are TGTGCCATCAGTGAAGGTCCGTCGGGAGGATCCTACAATGAGCAGTTCTTC. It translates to CAISEGPSGGSYNEQFF.

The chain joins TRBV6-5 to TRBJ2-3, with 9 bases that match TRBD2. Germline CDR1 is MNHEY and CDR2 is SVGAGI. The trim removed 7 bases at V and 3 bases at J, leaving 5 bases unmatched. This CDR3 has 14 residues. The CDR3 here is CASTAGGWTDTQYF. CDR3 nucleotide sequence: TGTGCCAGCACCGCGGGAGGGTGGACAGATACGCAGTATTTT.

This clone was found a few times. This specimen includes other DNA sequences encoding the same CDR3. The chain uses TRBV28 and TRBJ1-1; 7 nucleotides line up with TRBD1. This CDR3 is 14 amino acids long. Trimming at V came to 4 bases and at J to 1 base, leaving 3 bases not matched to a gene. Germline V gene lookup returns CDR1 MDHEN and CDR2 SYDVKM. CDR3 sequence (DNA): TGTGCCAGCAGTTCGACAGGGCAGAACACTGAAGCTTTCTTT. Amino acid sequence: CASSSTGQNTEAFF.

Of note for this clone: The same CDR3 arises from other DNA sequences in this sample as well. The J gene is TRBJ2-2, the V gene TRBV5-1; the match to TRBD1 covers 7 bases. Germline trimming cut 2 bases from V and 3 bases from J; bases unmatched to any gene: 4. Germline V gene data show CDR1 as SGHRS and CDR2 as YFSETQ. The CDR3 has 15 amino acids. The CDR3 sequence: CASSLETGDTGELFF. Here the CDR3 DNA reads TGCGCCAGCAGCTTAGAAACAGGGGACACCGGGGAGCTGTTTTTT.

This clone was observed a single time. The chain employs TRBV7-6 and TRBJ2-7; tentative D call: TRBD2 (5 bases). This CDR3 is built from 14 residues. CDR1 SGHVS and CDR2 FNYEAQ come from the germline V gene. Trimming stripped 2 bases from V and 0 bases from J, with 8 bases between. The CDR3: CASSLSGISYEQYF. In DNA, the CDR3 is TGTGCCAGCAGCTTAAGCGGCATCTCCTACGAGCAGTACTTC.

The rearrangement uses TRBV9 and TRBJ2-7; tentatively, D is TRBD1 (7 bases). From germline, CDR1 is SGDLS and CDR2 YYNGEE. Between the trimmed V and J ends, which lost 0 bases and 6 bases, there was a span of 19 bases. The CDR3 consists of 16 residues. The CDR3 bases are TGTGCCAGCAGCGTAGGGGGCGGGACAGCAGACTCCGAGCAGTACTTC. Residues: CASSVGGGTADSEQYF.

The CDR3: CASSLGTSGRGETQYF. CDR3 sequence (DNA): TGCGCCAGCAGCCTAGGAACTAGCGGGAGGGGGGAGACCCAGTACTTC. The V call is TRBV5-1, the J call TRBJ2-5, with 13 bases matching TRBD2. The CDR3 sequence is 16 residues long. V lost 4 bases, J lost 5 bases, and 8 bases stayed unmatched. Looked up from germline, CDR1 is SGHRS and CDR2 is YFSETQ.

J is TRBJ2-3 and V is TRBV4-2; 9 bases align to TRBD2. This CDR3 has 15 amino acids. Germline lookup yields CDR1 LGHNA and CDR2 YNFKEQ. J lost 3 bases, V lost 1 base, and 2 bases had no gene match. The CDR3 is CASSQAAGGTDTQYF. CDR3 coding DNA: TGTGCCAGCAGCCAAGCGGCGGGAGGGACAGATACGCAGTATTTT.

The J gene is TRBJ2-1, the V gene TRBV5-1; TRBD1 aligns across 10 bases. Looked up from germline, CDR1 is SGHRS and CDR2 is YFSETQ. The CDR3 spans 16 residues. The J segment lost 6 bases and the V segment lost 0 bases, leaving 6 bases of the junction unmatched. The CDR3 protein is CASSLGSTGGRNEQFF. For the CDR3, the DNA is TGCGCCAGCAGCTTGGGGTCGACAGGGGGCCGCAATGAGCAGTTCTTC.

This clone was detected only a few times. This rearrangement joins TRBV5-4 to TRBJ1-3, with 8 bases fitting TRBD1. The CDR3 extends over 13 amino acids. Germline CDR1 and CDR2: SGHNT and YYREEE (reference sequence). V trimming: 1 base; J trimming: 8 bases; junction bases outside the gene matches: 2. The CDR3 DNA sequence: TGTGCCAGCAGCTTGACAGGGGGGGACACCATATATTTT. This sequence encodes CASSLTGGDTIYF.

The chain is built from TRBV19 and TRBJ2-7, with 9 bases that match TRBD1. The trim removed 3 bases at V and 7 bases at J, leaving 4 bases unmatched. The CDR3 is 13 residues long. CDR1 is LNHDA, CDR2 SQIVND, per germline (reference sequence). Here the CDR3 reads CASSINRGLEQYF. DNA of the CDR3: TGTGCCAGTAGTATTAACAGGGGGCTTGAGCAGTACTTC. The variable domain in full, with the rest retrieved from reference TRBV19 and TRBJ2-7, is DGGITQSPKYLFRKEGQNVTLSCEQNLNHDAMYWYRQDPGQGLRLIYYSQIVNDFQKGDIAEGYSVSREKKESFPLTVTSAQKNPTAFYLCASSINRGLEQYFGPGTRLTVT.

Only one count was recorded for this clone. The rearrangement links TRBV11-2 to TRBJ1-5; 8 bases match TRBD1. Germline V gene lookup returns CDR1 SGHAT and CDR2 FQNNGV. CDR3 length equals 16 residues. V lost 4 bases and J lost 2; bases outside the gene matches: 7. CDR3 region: CASSSQPGGGNQPQHF. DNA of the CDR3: TGTGCCAGCAGCTCGCAACCAGGGGGCGGCAATCAGCCCCAGCATTTT.

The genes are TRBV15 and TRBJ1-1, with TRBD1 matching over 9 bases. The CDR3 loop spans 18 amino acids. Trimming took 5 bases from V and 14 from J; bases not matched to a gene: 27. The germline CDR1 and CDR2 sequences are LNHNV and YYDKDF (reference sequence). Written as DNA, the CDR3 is TGTGCCACCAGCGCCGGGGGACAGGGCACTCTCGCCACTGACTTGGGATTCTTT. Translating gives CATSAGGQGTLATDLGFF.

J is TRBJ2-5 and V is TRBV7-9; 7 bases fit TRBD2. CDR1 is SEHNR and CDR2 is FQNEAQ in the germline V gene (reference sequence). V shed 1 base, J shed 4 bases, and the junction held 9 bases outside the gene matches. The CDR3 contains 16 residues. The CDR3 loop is CASSLGSGIAGETQYF. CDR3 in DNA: TGTGCCAGCAGCTTAGGAAGCGGGATAGCAGGAGAGACCCAGTACTTC.

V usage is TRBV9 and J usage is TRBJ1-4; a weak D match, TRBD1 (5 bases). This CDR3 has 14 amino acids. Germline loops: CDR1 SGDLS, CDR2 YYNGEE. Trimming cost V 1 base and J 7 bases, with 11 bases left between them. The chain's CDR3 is CASSVLPGSEKLFF. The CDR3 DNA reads TGTGCCAGCAGCGTACTCCCAGGGAGTGAAAAACTGTTTTTT.

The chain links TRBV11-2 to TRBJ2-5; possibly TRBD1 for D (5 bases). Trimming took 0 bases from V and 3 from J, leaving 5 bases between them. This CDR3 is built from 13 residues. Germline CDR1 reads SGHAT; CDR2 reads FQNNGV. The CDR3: CASSLDREETQYF. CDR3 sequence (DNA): TGTGCCAGCAGCTTAGACAGGGAAGAGACCCAGTACTTC.